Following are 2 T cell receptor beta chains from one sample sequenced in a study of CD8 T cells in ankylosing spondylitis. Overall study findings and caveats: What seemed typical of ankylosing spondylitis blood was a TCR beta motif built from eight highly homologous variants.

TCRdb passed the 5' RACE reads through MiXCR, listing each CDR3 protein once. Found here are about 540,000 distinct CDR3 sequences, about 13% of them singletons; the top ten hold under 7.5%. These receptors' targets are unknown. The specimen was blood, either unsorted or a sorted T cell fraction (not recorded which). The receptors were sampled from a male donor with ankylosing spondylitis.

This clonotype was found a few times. The CDR3 DNA sequence: TGTGCCAGCAGCTTGGGCCCGGGACAGACCTACGAGCAGTACTTC. It yields the protein CASSLGPGQTYEQYF. This chain links TRBV5-6 with TRBJ2-7, with TRBD1 identical over 7 bases. The V gene's germline CDR1 is SGHDT and CDR2 YYEEEE. The CDR3 runs 15 residues. V was pared by 0 bases and J by 2 bases, with 5 bases of the junction left unmatched.

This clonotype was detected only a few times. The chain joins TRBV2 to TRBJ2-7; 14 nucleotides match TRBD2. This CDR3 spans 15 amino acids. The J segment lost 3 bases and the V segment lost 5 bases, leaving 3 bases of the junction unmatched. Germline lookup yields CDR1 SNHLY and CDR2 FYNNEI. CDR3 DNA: TGTGCCAGCAGTCTAGGACTAGCGGGAGGCTACGAGCAGTACGTC. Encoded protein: CASSLGLAGGYEQYV.